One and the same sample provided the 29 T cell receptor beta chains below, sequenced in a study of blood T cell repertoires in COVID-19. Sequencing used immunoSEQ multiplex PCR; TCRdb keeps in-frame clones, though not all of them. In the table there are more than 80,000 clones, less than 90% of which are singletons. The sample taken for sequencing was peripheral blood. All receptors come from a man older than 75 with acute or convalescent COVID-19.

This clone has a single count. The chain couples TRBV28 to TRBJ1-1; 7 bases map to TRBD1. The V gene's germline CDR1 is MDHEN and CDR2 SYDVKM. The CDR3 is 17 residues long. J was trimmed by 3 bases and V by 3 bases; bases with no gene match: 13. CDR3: CASSFIIQGFFDTEAFF. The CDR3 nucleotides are TGTGCCAGCAGTTTCATCATACAGGGGTTCTTTGACACTGAAGCTTTCTTT.

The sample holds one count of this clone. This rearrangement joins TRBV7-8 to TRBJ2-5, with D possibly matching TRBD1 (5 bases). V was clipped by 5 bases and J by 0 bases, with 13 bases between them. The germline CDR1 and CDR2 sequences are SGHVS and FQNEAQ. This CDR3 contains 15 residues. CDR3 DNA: TGTGCCAGCAGCCCCGCCCTGACAGACCAAGAGACCCAGTACTTC. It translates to CASSPALTDQETQYF.

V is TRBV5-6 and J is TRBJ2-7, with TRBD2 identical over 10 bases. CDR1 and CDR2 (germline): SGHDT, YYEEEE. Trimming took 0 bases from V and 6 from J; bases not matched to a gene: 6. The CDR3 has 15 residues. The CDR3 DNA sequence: TGTGCCAGCAGCTTGGGTCTAGCGGGAGTCGGCGAGCAGTACTTC. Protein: CASSLGLAGVGEQYF. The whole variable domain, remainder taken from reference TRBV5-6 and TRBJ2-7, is DAGVTQSPTHLIKTRGQQVTLRCSPKSGHDTVSWYQQALGQGPQFIFQYYEEEERQRGNFPDRFSGHQFPNYSSELNVNALLLGDSALYLCASSLGLAGVGEQYFGPGTRLTVT.

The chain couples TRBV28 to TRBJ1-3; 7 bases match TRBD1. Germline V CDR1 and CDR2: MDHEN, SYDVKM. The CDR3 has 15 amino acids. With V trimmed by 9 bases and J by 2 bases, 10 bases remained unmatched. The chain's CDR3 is CASERTGRTGNTIYF. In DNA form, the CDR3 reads TGTGCCAGTGAGAGGACAGGCCGGACTGGAAACACCATATATTTT.

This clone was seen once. The chain's CDR3 is CASRVQTSGRDTQYF. DNA of the CDR3: TGTGCCAGCAGGGTCCAGACTAGCGGCCGAGATACGCAGTATTTT. The chain is built from TRBV6-5 and TRBJ2-3; 9 bases line up with TRBD2. The V gene end was trimmed by 6 bases and the J gene end by 5 bases; junction bases not matched to a gene: 9. The CDR3 consists of 15 residues. Germline assignment: CDR1 MNHEY and CDR2 SVGAGI.

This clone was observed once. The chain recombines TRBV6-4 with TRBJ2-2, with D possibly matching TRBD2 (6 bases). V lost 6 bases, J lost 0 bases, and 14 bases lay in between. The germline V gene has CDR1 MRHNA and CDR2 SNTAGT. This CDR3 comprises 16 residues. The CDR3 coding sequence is TGTGCCAGCAGCCAATTTGGGAGGTCGAACACCGGGGAGCTGTTTTTT. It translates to CASSQFGRSNTGELFF.

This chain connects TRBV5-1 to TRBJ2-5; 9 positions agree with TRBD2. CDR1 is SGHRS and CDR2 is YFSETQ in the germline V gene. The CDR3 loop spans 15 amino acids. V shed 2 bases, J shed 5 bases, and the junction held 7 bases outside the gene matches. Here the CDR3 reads CASSFGGRASETQYF. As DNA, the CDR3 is TGCGCCAGCAGCTTCGGCGGGAGGGCGAGTGAGACCCAGTACTTC.

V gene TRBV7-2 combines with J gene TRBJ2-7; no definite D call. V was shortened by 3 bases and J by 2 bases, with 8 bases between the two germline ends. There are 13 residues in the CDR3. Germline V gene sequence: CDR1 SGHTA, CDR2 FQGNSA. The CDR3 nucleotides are TGTGCCAGCAGCTTGGCAGTAACCTACGAGCAGTACTTC. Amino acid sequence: CASSLAVTYEQYF.

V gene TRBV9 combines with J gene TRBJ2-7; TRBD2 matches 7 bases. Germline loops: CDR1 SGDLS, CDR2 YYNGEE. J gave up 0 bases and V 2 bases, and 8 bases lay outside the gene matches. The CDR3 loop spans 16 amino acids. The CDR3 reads CASSVSLSGNSYEQYF. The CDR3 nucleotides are TGTGCCAGCAGCGTCAGCTTAAGCGGGAACTCCTACGAGCAGTACTTC.

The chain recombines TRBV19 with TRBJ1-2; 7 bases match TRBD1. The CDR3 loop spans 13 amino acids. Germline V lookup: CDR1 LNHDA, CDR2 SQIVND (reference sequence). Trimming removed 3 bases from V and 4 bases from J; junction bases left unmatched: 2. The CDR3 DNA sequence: TGTGCCAGTAGTATCGGACAGGTCTATGGCTACACCTTC. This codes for CASSIGQVYGYTF.

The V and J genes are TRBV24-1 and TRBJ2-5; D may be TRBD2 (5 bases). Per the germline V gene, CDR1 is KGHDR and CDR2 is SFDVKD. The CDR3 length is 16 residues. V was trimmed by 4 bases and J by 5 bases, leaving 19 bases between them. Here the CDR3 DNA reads TGTGCCACCAGTGACCCGACTACCTTTGACACTGAGACCCAGTACTTC. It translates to CATSDPTTFDTETQYF.

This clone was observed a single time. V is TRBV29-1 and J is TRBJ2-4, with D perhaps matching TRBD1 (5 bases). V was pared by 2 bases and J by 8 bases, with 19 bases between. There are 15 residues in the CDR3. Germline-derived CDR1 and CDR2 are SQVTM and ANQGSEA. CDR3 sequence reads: CSVERQQGQVDIQYF. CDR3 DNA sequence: TGCAGCGTTGAACGACAGCAGGGCCAGGTAGACATTCAGTACTTC. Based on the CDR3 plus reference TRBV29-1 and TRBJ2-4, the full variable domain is SAVISQKPSRDICQRGTSLTIQCQVDSQVTMMFWYRQQPGQSLTLIATANQGSEATYESGFVIDKFPISRPNLTFSTLTVSNMSPEDSSIYLCSVERQQGQVDIQYFGAGTRLSVL.

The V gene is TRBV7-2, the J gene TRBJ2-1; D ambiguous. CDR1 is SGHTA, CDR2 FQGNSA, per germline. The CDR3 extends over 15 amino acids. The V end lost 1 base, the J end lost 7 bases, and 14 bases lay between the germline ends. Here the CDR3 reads CASSLVAEVGNEQFF. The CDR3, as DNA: TGTGCCAGCAGCTTAGTAGCCGAGGTTGGGAATGAGCAGTTCTTC.

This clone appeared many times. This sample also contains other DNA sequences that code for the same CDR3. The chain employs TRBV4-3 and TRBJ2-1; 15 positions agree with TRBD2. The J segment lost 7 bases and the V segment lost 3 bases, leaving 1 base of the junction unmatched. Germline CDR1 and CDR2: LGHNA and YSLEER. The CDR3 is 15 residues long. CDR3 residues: CASSHGTSGRNEQFF. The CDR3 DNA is TGCGCCAGCAGCCACGGGACTAGCGGGAGGAATGAGCAGTTCTTC.

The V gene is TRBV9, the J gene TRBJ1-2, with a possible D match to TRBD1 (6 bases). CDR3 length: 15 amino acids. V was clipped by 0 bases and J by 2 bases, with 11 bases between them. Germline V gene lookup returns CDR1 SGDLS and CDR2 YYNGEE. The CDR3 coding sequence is TGTGCCAGCAGCGTAGGAGGGACAACGAACTATGGCTACACCTTC. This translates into CASSVGGTTNYGYTF.

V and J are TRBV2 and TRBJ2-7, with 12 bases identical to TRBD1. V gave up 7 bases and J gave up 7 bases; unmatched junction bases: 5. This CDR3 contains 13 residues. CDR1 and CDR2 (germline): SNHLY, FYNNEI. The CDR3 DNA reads TGTGCCAGCACCGGGACAGGGGGCGGGGAGCAGTACTTC. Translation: CASTGTGGGEQYF.

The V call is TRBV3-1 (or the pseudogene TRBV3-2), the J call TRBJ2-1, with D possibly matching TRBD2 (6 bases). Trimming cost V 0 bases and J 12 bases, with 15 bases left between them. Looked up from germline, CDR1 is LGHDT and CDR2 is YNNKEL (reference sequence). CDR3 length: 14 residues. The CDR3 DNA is TGTGCCAGCAGCCAAGACGCCACAAGGAGGGTGCAGTTCTTC. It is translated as CASSQDATRRVQFF.

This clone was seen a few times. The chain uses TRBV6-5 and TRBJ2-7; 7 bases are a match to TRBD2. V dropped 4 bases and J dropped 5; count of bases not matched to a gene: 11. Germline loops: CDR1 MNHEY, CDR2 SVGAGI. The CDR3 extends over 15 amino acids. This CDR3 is CASSLGGILVNEQYF. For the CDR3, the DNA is TGTGCCAGCAGTTTGGGGGGGATCCTTGTCAACGAGCAGTACTTC.

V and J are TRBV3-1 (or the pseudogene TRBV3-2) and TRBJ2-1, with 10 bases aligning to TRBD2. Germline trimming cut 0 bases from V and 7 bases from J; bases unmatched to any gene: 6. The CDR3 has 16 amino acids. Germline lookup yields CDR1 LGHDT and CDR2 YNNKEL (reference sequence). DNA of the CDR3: TGTGCCAGCAGCCAAGATCGGCTAGCGGGAGAGAATGAGCAGTTCTTC. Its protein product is CASSQDRLAGENEQFF.

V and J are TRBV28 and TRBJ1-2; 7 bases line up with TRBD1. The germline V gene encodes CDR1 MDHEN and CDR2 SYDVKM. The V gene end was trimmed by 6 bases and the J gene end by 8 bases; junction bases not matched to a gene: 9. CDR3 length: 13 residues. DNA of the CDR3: TGTGCCAGCAGGCCTGGACAGGTGGTAGGCTACACCTTC. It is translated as CASRPGQVVGYTF.

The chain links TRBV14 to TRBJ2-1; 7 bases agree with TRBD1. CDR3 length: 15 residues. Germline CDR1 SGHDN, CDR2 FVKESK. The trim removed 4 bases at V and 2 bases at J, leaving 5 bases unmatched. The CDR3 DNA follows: TGTGCCAGCAGCCCGACAGGGAGCCCCTACAATGAGCAGTTCTTC. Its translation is CASSPTGSPYNEQFF.

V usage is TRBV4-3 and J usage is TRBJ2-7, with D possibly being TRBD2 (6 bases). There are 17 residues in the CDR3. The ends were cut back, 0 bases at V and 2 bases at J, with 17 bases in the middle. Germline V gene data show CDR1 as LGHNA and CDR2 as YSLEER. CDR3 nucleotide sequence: TGCGCCAGCAGCCAAGATTCGGCGGCTAGCGCGACCTACGAGCAGTACTTC. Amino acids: CASSQDSAASATYEQYF.

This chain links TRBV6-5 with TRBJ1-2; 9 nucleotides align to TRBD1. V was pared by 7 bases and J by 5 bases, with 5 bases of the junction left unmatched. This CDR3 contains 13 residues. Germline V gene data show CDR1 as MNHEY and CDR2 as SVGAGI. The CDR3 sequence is CASTRTGVYGYTF. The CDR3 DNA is TGTGCCAGCACGAGGACAGGGGTTTATGGCTACACCTTC.

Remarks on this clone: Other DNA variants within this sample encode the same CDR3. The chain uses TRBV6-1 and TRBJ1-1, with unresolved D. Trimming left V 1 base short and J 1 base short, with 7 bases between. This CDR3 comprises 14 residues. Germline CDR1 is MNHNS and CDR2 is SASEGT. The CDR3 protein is CASSEGQANTEAFF. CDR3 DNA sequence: TGTGCCAGCAGTGAAGGTCAGGCGAACACTGAAGCTTTCTTT.

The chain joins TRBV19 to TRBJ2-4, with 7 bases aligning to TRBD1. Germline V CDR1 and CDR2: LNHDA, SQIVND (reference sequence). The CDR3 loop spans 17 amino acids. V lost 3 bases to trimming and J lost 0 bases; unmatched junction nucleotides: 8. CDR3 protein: CASSMVGQALAKNIQYF. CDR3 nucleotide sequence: TGTGCCAGTAGTATGGTTGGACAGGCGCTAGCCAAAAACATTCAGTACTTC.

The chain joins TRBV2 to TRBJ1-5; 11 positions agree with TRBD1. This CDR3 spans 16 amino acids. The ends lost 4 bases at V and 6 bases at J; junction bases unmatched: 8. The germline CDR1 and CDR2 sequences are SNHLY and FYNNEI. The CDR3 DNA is TGTGCCAGCAGTGTGTCAGGGACAGGGGGGATTCAGCCCCAGCATTTT. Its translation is CASSVSGTGGIQPQHF.

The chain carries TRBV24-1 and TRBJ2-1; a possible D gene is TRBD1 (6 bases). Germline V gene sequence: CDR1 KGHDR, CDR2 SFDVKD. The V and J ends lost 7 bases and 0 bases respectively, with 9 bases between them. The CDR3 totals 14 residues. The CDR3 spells CATRDRDSYNEQFF. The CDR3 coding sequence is TGTGCCACCAGGGACAGAGACTCCTACAATGAGCAGTTCTTC.

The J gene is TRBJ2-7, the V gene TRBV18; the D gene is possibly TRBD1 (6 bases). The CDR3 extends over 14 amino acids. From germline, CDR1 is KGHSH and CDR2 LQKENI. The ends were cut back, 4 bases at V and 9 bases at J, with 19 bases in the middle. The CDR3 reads CASSLKDRASAQYF. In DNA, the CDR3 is TGTGCCAGCTCACTAAAGGACAGAGCGTCTGCGCAGTACTTC.

Here the CDR3 DNA reads TGCGCCAGCAGCCCACGGACTAGCTACGAGCAGTACTTC. Translated, it gives CASSPRTSYEQYF. This sequence joins TRBV5-1 and TRBJ2-7; 7 bases are a match to TRBD2. The germline CDR1 and CDR2 sequences are SGHRS and YFSETQ. Trimming cost V 4 bases and J 3 bases; bases outside gene matches: 4. There are 13 residues in the CDR3.